Here is one T cell receptor beta chain with its context. This clone appeared once. What this receptor recognizes is not known. No much larger clonotype is one base removed from it; base qualities were not supplied. The sample is drawn from a study of shared clonotypes between healthy human individuals (TCRdb year 2020). Concerning the study at large: The cohort included a few men and a couple of women between 18 and 49 years of age. For each donor, CD4 naive and CD4 memory were each given three plates, CD8 naive was given two plates, and CD8 memory was given one plate. Blood TCR repertoires of four to six healthy adults were deeply sequenced to estimate repertoire size and the extent of clonotype sharing between individuals. To increase sequencing depth and limit assay-specific biases, different laboratories used diverse techniques to prepare libraries and sequence TCR repertoires. Per donor, leukapheresis produced somewhere between about 0.9 and 9.5 billion PBMCs.

Using the deep immunoSEQ assay, multiplex PCR amplified TCR CDR3 regions from genomic DNA. Genomic DNA extracted from each cell subset was distributed evenly over all wells of several immunoSEQ 96-well plates, and each plate served as one replicate. For sorted subsets, roughly 200 ng of genomic DNA, equivalent to 25,000 to 30,000 T cell genomes, went into each replicate PCR. The purified libraries were quantified using a Qubit 3.0 fluorometer, sized with a Bioanalyzer 2100, and then quantified again using the KAPA Library Quantification kit. Every immunoSEQ 96-well plate was sequenced on a separate single-read 150-cycle Illumina NextSeq 550 flow cell. The paper's processing steps were these. Because the immunoSEQ output held only junctional sequences and lacked quality scores, the filtering could not match the filtering applied to full-length reads. To assign V/J genes and CDR3, sequences were annotated against IMGT germline references using PyIR, a Python wrapper for IgBLAST v1.9. Reads were filtered out if the reads had weak V/J assignments (E-value above 1e-6), no CDR3, stop codons, out-of-frame junctions, or ambiguous translated residues. V3J clonotypes were defined as sequences sharing the same inferred V gene, J gene, and CDR3 amino acid sequence. Percentage overlap between repertoires was computed as shared unique clonotypes divided by the size of the smaller repertoire. RTK rarefaction, the Chao1 estimator, and Recon v2.1 estimates of unobserved clonotypes were used to assess repertoire richness. Generation probabilities for all TCRbeta clonotypes obtained by the gDNA method from a handful of donors were computed using OLGA. TCRdb obtained this table from immuneACCESS and retained in-frame rearrangements with V and J assigned. These tables miss some clones; where compared with another copy, unresolved V genes account for less than half of the shortfall, and the remainder is unexplained. V and J calls plus clone size are reproduced from that table; the DNA served to infer D and trimming. Counted in this sample were approximately 2.5 million clones; roughly nine tenths of them appeared once. The ten largest clones take up roughly 0.13% of the sample.

The donors were healthy, HIV-negative adults who had no recently reported acute infections or vaccinations. All donors were Caucasian adults living in Nashville, Tennessee, USA. CD4+ T cells were enriched by magnetic negative selection; naive cells were then positively selected on CD45RA, and the negative fraction formed the memory subset. After blood collection by leukapheresis, PBMCs were isolated using Ficoll-Histopaque density gradient centrifugation and then cryopreserved in the vapor phase of liquid nitrogen. Purity and quantity of every magnetically sorted T cell population were checked by analytical flow cytometry. From each sorted fraction, genomic DNA was isolated and quantified by UV absorbance on a Nanodrop 2000c. What the authors observed across the whole study: Larger estimated clonotype richness was generally found for naive subsets than for memory subsets. Only blood was sampled, and tissue TCR repertoires likely differ from those in blood. When four donors were compared, the shared fraction of clonotypes was around 4.6% for naive CD4, less than 4% for naive CD8, about 2.5% for memory CD4, and around 0.37% for memory CD8. Compared with non-shared clonotypes, the clonotypes found in all four sorted-subset donors had higher generation probabilities. Because the study included only a small number of donors, the genetic and exposure-history diversity represented was limited. Based on pairwise subsampling, the degree of clonotype sharing among donors was expected to be affected by sequencing depth. Even with the large sequencing depth, rarefaction of the sorted-subset datasets indicated that sequencing was incomplete.

V has 5 bases trimmed and J has 3 bases trimmed; junction bases matching no gene number 4. The CDR3 contains 15 residues, cysteine and phenylalanine counted. Solely the CDR3 DNA is kept, with 45 bases framed from the first base. The germline V gene sets CDR1 to MDHEN and CDR2 to SYDVKM. The sequenced material came from naive CD4+ T cells sorted from blood. The sample's cell subset or site label, in plain terms: CD45RA+ positively selected. This clonotype was obtained from a man between 18 and 35 years old in good health. Recombination linked TRBV28 to TRBJ1-5; TRBD1 fits 10 bases in the junction. The CDR3 reads CASSGTGAPNQPQHF. The DNA sequence is given as TGTGCCAGCAGTGGGACAGGGGCACCCAATCAGCCCCAGCATTTT.